Listed here are 25 T cell receptor beta chains from one sample, sequenced in a study of blood T cell repertoires in COVID-19. Produced via immunoSEQ multiplex PCR; TCRdb's table is partial and in-frame only. The table shows approximately 250,000 clones, with 86% occurring only once. The material sequenced was peripheral blood. The receptors shown here come from a woman aged 80 or over with COVID-19, enrolled during active disease.

This chain links TRBV30 with TRBJ1-1; D remains ambiguous. CDR3 length: 16 residues. V lost 4 bases and J 1 base, leaving 19 bases between the germline ends. From germline, CDR1 is GTSNPN and CDR2 SVGIG (reference sequence). The CDR3 loop reads CAWTKGGPWGNTEAFF. CDR3 coding DNA: TGTGCCTGGACCAAGGGAGGCCCCTGGGGGAACACTGAAGCTTTCTTT.

The genes are TRBV7-9 and TRBJ2-6; 7 bases match TRBD1. CDR1 is SEHNR and CDR2 is FQNEAQ in the germline V gene (reference sequence). The V and J ends lost 5 bases and 2 bases, in that order; junction bases with no gene match: 6. CDR3 length: 16 amino acids. The CDR3 loop is CASSPRQGAGANVLTF. The DNA of the CDR3 is TGTGCCAGCAGCCCAAGACAGGGAGCTGGGGCCAACGTCCTGACTTTC.

The chain combines TRBV27 with TRBJ2-7; 9 bases align to TRBD2. The CDR3 runs to 17 residues. Germline loops: CDR1 MNHEY, CDR2 SMNVEV (reference sequence). Trimming removed 5 bases from V and 4 bases from J; junction bases left unmatched: 15. The CDR3 region is CASSLPVSGGPIYEQYV. In DNA, the CDR3 is TGTGCCAGCAGTCTCCCGGTTAGCGGGGGACCGATTTACGAGCAGTACGTC.

The chain carries TRBV18 and TRBJ1-5; a possible D gene is TRBD1 (5 bases). CDR1 and CDR2 (germline): KGHSH, LQKENI. The length of the CDR3 is 14 residues. The ends were cut back, 6 bases at V and 5 bases at J, with 14 bases in the middle. The CDR3 here is CASSLGTLDQPQHF. In nucleotides, the CDR3 is TGTGCCAGCTCCCTCGGGACTCTGGATCAGCCCCAGCATTTT.

The chain has TRBV10-3 and TRBJ1-2; the D is unclear. V lost 3 bases and J 10 bases, leaving 18 bases between the germline ends. CDR3 length: 14 amino acids. Germline V CDR1 and CDR2: ENHRY, SYGVKD. DNA of the CDR3: TGTGCCATCAGTGAAAGCGGAGAACAACGTGTCTACACCTTC. Translation: CAISESGEQRVYTF.

V and J are TRBV6-4 and TRBJ1-4; D is perhaps TRBD1 (6 bases). This CDR3 has 14 amino acids. Germline assignment: CDR1 MRHNA and CDR2 SNTAGT. The V end was cut by 3 bases, the J end by 7 bases, with 12 bases between. This chain's CDR3 is CASSEGGVGEKLFF. The CDR3, as DNA: TGTGCCAGCAGTGAAGGGGGAGTGGGTGAAAAACTGTTTTTT.

A remark on this clone: Additional DNA sequences in this sample encode the identical CDR3. This chain links TRBV5-4 with TRBJ1-6; 9 nucleotides line up with TRBD1. V gave up 3 bases and J gave up 7 bases; unmatched junction bases: 5. The CDR3 has 15 residues. Germline loops: CDR1 SGHNT, CDR2 YYREEE (reference sequence). The CDR3 nucleotides read TGTGCCAGCAGCTCCAGGGACAGGGTAAATTCACCCCTCCACTTT. Translation: CASSSRDRVNSPLHF.

Here the CDR3 reads CASSPAGPTYYGYTF. The CDR3 DNA follows: TGCGCCAGCAGCCCGGCAGGTCCGACGTACTATGGCTACACCTTC. The chain combines TRBV5-1 with TRBJ1-2, with no clear D. CDR1 and CDR2 (germline): SGHRS, YFSETQ. The CDR3 runs to 15 residues. Trimming took 4 bases from V and 3 from J, leaving 16 bases between them.

V is TRBV5-1 and J is TRBJ1-2; 9 positions match TRBD1. V lost 4 bases and J lost 7; bases outside the gene matches: 20. CDR1 is SGHRS, CDR2 YFSETQ, per germline. The CDR3 length is 18 residues. CDR3 residues: CASSNHPGQGPLDGGYTF. As DNA, the CDR3 is TGCGCCAGCAGCAATCACCCCGGACAGGGGCCACTCGACGGTGGCTACACCTTC. The full variable domain, with the rest looked up from reference TRBV5-1 and TRBJ1-2, is KAGVTQTPRYLIKTRGQQVTLSCSPISGHRSVSWYQQTPGQGLQFLFEYFSETQRNKGNFPGRFSGRQFSNSRSEMNVSTLELGDSALYLCASSNHPGQGPLDGGYTFGSGTRLTVV.

The V and J genes are TRBV28 and TRBJ1-4, with a tentative D call TRBD1 (6 bases). V lost 4 bases, J lost 7 bases, and 16 bases lay in between. The CDR3 covers 15 residues. Germline V lookup: CDR1 MDHEN, CDR2 SYDVKM. As DNA, the CDR3 is TGTGCCAGCAGTTCCCTCAGGGGTGGGGGTGAAAAACTGTTTTTT. The encoded protein is CASSSLRGGGEKLFF.

This chain joins TRBV14 and TRBJ2-1; 10 positions match TRBD2. Trimming took 1 base from V and 8 from J; bases not matched to a gene: 8. This CDR3 region has 16 residues. Per the germline V gene, CDR1 is SGHDN and CDR2 is FVKESK. In nucleotides, the CDR3 is TGTGCCAGCAGCCAAGGGTGGCTAGCGGGGGTCTATGAGCAGTTCTTC. Protein: CASSQGWLAGVYEQFF. Supplemented by reference TRBV14 and TRBJ2-1, the full variable domain reads EAGVTQFPSHSVIEKGQTVTLRCDPISGHDNLYWYRRVMGKEIKFLLHFVKESKQDESGMPNNRFLAERTGGTYSTLKVQPAELEDSGVYFCASSQGWLAGVYEQFFGPGTRLTVL.

The V and J genes are TRBV6-5 and TRBJ1-6; 7 bases match TRBD1. With V trimmed by 9 bases and J by 10 bases, 6 bases remained unmatched. Germline values: CDR1 MNHEY, CDR2 SVGAGI. This CDR3 contains 12 residues. The CDR3 DNA reads TGTGCCAGTACAGGGGTAGCATCACCCCTCCACTTT. Protein product: CASTGVASPLHF.

The genes are TRBV3-1 (or the pseudogene TRBV3-2) and TRBJ1-1; D not resolved. V was clipped by 1 base and J by 1 base, with 10 bases between them. From germline, CDR1 is LGHDT and CDR2 YNNKEL (reference sequence). CDR3 size: 15 residues. This CDR3 reads CASSQGGVGNTEAFF. CDR3 nucleotide sequence: TGTGCCAGCAGCCAAGGGGGAGTAGGGAACACTGAAGCTTTCTTT.

In regard to this clone: The sample carries other DNA sequences with the same CDR3. CDR3 region: CASSFQGASQETQYF. The CDR3 nucleotides are TGTGCCAGCAGCTTCCAGGGGGCGAGCCAAGAGACCCAGTACTTC. The chain carries TRBV7-2 and TRBJ2-5; 8 bases agree with TRBD1. After removal of 3 bases from V and 1 base from J, the junction contained 4 bases not matched to a gene. The CDR3 is 15 amino acids. CDR1 and CDR2 (germline): SGHTA, FQGNSA.

The chain links TRBV3-1 (or the pseudogene TRBV3-2) to TRBJ1-1; a weak D match, TRBD1 (5 bases). There are 15 residues in the CDR3. The germline gives CDR1 LGHDT, CDR2 YNNKEL (reference sequence). Trimming removed 1 base from V and 0 bases from J, with 9 bases in between. The CDR3 coding sequence is TGTGCCAGCAGCCAAGCTCCAGGGCTGAACACTGAAGCTTTCTTT. This translates into CASSQAPGLNTEAFF.

The CDR3 is CASSSNQGHGNTIYF. The CDR3 nucleotides are TGTGCCAGCAGCTCAAATCAGGGTCACGGAAACACCATATATTTT. This chain joins TRBV7-2 and TRBJ1-3; a weak D match, TRBD1 (5 bases). Germline V CDR1 and CDR2: SGHTA, FQGNSA. V lost 4 bases, J lost 4 bases, and 14 bases lay in between. The CDR3 has 15 residues.

CDR3 in DNA: TGTGCCAGCAGTCTGACAGGACTTTCTGGCTACACCTTC. It codes for CASSLTGLSGYTF. The chain recombines TRBV9 with TRBJ1-2, with D perhaps matching TRBD1 (6 bases). This CDR3 is built from 13 residues. V gave up 5 bases and J gave up 7 bases, with 15 bases separating them. Germline loops: CDR1 SGDLS, CDR2 YYNGEE.

This rearrangement joins TRBV12-3 or TRBV12-4 to TRBJ1-2; a possible D gene is TRBD1 (6 bases). The CDR3 is 11 amino acids. Trimming took 5 bases from V and 5 from J, leaving 6 bases between them. CDR3 DNA sequence: TGTGCCAGCAGTACAGGGTATGGCTACACCTTC. This gives the protein CASSTGYGYTF.

CDR3 in amino acids: CAIPTSGGYNEQFF. Here the CDR3 DNA reads TGTGCCATACCCACTAGCGGGGGGTACAATGAGCAGTTCTTC. The chain uses TRBV7-9 and TRBJ2-1; TRBD2 matches 12 bases. The CDR3 runs to 14 residues. The V gene end was trimmed by 10 bases and the J gene end by 4 bases; junction bases not matched to a gene: 5. Looked up from germline, CDR1 is SEHNR and CDR2 is FQNEAQ (reference sequence).

This rearrangement joins TRBV7-8 to TRBJ1-2; D is undetermined. Germline V gene lookup returns CDR1 SGHVS and CDR2 FQNEAQ. Trimming left V 5 bases short and J 5 bases short, with 9 bases between. The CDR3 length is 12 residues. CDR3 in DNA: TGTGCCAGCAGCCCCACAGTGTATGGCTACACCTTC. Protein: CASSPTVYGYTF. The whole variable domain, remainder taken from reference TRBV7-8 and TRBJ1-2, is GAGVSQSPRYKVAKRGQDVALRCDPISGHVSLFWYQQALGQGPEFLTYFQNEAQLDKSGLPSDRFFAERPEGSVSTLKIQRTQQEDSAVYLCASSPTVYGYTFGSGTRLTVV.

The V call is TRBV3-1 (or the pseudogene TRBV3-2), the J call TRBJ1-2; TRBD1 might be the D (5 bases). The length of the CDR3 is 17 residues. Trimming removed 1 base at V and 7 bases at J, with 22 bases between. Germline loops: CDR1 LGHDT, CDR2 YNNKEL (reference sequence). The CDR3 loop is CASSQGGGANRLGGYTF. The CDR3 coding sequence is TGTGCCAGCAGCCAAGGGGGGGGTGCCAACCGTCTAGGTGGCTACACCTTC.

The rearrangement links TRBV3-1 (or the pseudogene TRBV3-2) to TRBJ2-2; 7 positions agree with TRBD1. V was clipped by 3 bases and J by 3 bases; unmatched bases: 4. There are 15 residues in the CDR3. Germline-derived CDR1 and CDR2 are LGHDT and YNNKEL (reference sequence). The CDR3, as DNA: TGTGCCAGCAGCCATCTGGGACAGTACACCGGGGAGCTGTTTTTT. Amino acids: CASSHLGQYTGELFF.

The chain recombines TRBV12-3 or TRBV12-4 with TRBJ2-6, with no clear D. V was clipped by 6 bases and J by 7 bases, with 10 bases between them. The CDR3 covers 13 residues. The DNA for the CDR3 is TGTGCCAGCAGCGACACCCTTGCCAACGTCCTGACTTTC. This codes for CASSDTLANVLTF.

The rearrangement joins TRBV19 to TRBJ2-7, with D tentatively TRBD1 (6 bases). V was trimmed by 3 bases and J by 4 bases, leaving 13 bases between them. CDR1 is LNHDA, CDR2 SQIVND, per germline (reference sequence). This CDR3 has 14 residues. CDR3 amino acids: CASSMDSFGYEQYF. For the CDR3, the DNA is TGTGCCAGTAGTATGGACAGTTTCGGGTACGAGCAGTACTTC.

The chain recombines TRBV5-1 with TRBJ2-3; 7 bases match TRBD2. Per the germline V gene, CDR1 is SGHRS and CDR2 is YFSETQ. Losses at the gene ends were 1 base for V and 5 bases for J; bases not matched to a gene: 7. The CDR3 covers 15 residues. CDR3 sequence reads: CASSLSGLEGDTQYF. The CDR3 DNA sequence: TGCGCCAGCAGCTTGAGCGGACTAGAAGGAGATACGCAGTATTTT.